The clone carrying this T cell receptor (beta chain) was seen once. Its matching antigen is unknown. Generated by immunoSEQ multiplex PCR, the TCRdb table keeps only in-frame clones and is missing some. The table records tens of thousands of clones, around 84% of them present only once. This entry belongs to a study of glioma-infiltrating T cells after dendritic cell vaccination. Study-wide results and caveats: Higher TCR clonality did not directly relate to longer survival.

The time point denotes: after dendritic cell vaccination, including at tumor progression/relapse. The CDR3 loop spans 15 amino acids. V was pared by 5 bases and J by 8 bases, with 18 bases between. Germline V lookup: CDR1 SGHTA, CDR2 FQGNSA. V gene TRBV7-2 combines with J gene TRBJ1-4, with D perhaps TRBD1 (5 bases). Source: blood, taken after dendritic cell vaccination. The source of this sequence is a human donor with glioblastoma. The CDR3 is CASSPPGREGEKLFF. CDR3 coding DNA: TGTGCCAGCAGCCCCCCGGGCAGGGAGGGGGAAAAACTGTTTTTT.